The next 32 T cell receptor beta chains were all read from a single sample in a study of human T cells and chemical hapten exposure. Indicated time point: patch test 1, 2 weeks after DPC sensitization. Treatment specified: therapeutic diphenylcyclopropenone sensitization with weekly scalp DPC. From the RACE reads, TCRdb called clonotypes with MiXCR, one entry per CDR3 protein. The table lists more than 65,000 distinct CDR3 sequences, 10% to 13% of them singletons. This material consisted of whole blood, taken in connection with sensitization to the hapten diphenylcyclopropenone (DPC). The receptors here all came from a woman in her fifties or sixties with alopecia areata. Some clones in this sample may be carry-over from other donors' samples.

The V call is TRBV29-1, the J call TRBJ2-7; possibly TRBD1 or TRBD2 for D (5 bases each). This CDR3 region has 11 residues. Trimming left V 8 bases short and J 3 bases short, with 11 bases between. The germline CDR1 and CDR2 sequences are SQVTM and ANQGSEA. CDR3 sequence (DNA): TGCAGCTCCCGGGACCACTACGAGCAGTACTTC. This codes for CSSRDHYEQYF.

V gene TRBV6-6 combines with J gene TRBJ1-1, with TRBD1 as a possible D gene (5 bases). V lost 2 bases, J lost 5 bases, and 15 bases lay in between. Germline V lookup: CDR1 MNHNY, CDR2 SVGAGI (reference sequence). This CDR3 spans 15 amino acids. In nucleotides, the CDR3 is TGTGCCAGCAGTTACCGATTCGGGGGTGGGACTGAAGCTTTCTTT. It encodes CASSYRFGGGTEAFF.

V and J are TRBV30 and TRBJ2-1; 7 bases are shared with TRBD2. CDR3 size: 15 residues. V shed 4 bases, J shed 6 bases, and the junction held 12 bases outside the gene matches. CDR1 is GTSNPN, CDR2 SVGIG, per germline (reference sequence). CDR3 amino acids: CAWTSTPRGSNEQFF. Here the CDR3 DNA reads TGTGCCTGGACTTCCACCCCGCGGGGGAGCAATGAGCAGTTCTTC.

This sequence joins TRBV5-5 and TRBJ2-6, with D unclear. Trimming took off 4 bases at V and 0 bases at J, with 11 bases between the two ends. The germline gives CDR1 SGHKS, CDR2 YYEKEE (reference sequence). This CDR3 is 16 amino acids long. CDR3 sequence: CASSAVLSSGANVLTF. The CDR3 DNA reads as TGTGCCAGCAGCGCCGTTCTAAGCTCTGGGGCCAACGTCCTGACTTTC.

The chain employs TRBV3-1 and TRBJ1-2; no firm D call. V lost 4 bases and J lost 0, with 9 bases in between. The CDR3 is made up of 14 amino acids. The germline V gene encodes CDR1 LGHDT and CDR2 YNNKEL (reference sequence). The CDR3, as DNA: TGTGCCAGCAGCCGGCCCCCTTCTAACTATGGCTACACCTTC. Its translation is CASSRPPSNYGYTF.

This clonotype has a count of ten or more. The germline gene is not matched at one end of the junction; a read error may be the cause. The rearrangement links TRBV7-7 to TRBJ2-5, with TRBD2 matching over 8 bases. Germline V CDR1 and CDR2: SSHAT, FNYEAQ (reference sequence). This CDR3 has 14 amino acids. The CDR3 DNA is TGTGCTAGCAGCTTAGGGACTAGGCAAGAGACCCAGTACTTC. As protein: CASSLGTRQETQYF.

This clonotype was counted ten times or more. The V and J genes are TRBV27 and TRBJ2-3, with 10 bases fitting TRBD1. Germline values: CDR1 MNHEY, CDR2 SMNVEV (reference sequence). J lost 4 bases, V lost 2 bases, and 9 bases had no gene match. This CDR3 region has 17 residues. The CDR3, as DNA: TGTGCCAGCAGTTTAAGGACTGAGACAGGGGGCGCAGATACGCAGTATTTT. It yields the protein CASSLRTETGGADTQYF.

This clonotype was recorded at least ten times. The V call is TRBV7-2, the J call TRBJ2-2; TRBD2 matches 9 bases. CDR3 size: 16 residues. The J segment lost 0 bases and the V segment lost 1 base, leaving 0 bases of the junction unmatched. CDR1 and CDR2 from the germline V gene are SGHTA and FQGNSA. The CDR3: CASSLGTSANTGELFF. For the CDR3, the DNA is TGTGCCAGCAGCTTAGGGACTAGCGCGAACACCGGGGAGCTGTTTTTT.

The chain employs TRBV11-2 and TRBJ1-1; perhaps TRBD1 as D (5 bases). Trimming took off 4 bases at V and 2 bases at J, with 14 bases between the two ends. CDR1 SGHAT and CDR2 FQNNGV come from the germline V gene. There are 15 residues in the CDR3. As DNA, the CDR3 is TGTGCCAGCAGCTCCACGGGACCCAGAAACACTGAAGCTTTCTTT. Amino acid sequence: CASSSTGPRNTEAFF. Complete variable domain (other parts from reference TRBV11-2 and TRBJ1-1): EAGVAQSPRYKIIEKRQSVAFWCNPISGHATLYWYQQILGQGPKLLIQFQNNGVVDDSQLPKDRFSAERLKGVDSTLKIQPAKLEDSAVYLCASSSTGPRNTEAFFGQGTRLTVV.

The genes are TRBV12-3 or TRBV12-4 and TRBJ2-1; tentative D call: TRBD2 (5 bases). This CDR3 is built from 13 residues. V was pared by 5 bases and J by 7 bases, with 12 bases between. CDR3 DNA: TGTGCCAGCAGTATGACTACTTTTAATGAGCAGTTCTTC. Translation gives CASSMTTFNEQFF.

This clonotype turned up a few times. The chain couples TRBV5-4 to TRBJ1-1, with unresolved D. Germline V gene lookup returns CDR1 SGHNT and CDR2 YYREEE (reference sequence). V dropped 2 bases and J dropped 11 bases, with 16 bases sitting between them. The CDR3 is 13 amino acids. The CDR3 nucleotides are TGTGCCAGCAGCTTAGGAACAGAGAGTGGGGCTTTCTTT. Amino acid sequence: CASSLGTESGAFF.

This clonotype has a handful of counts. J is TRBJ2-1 and V is TRBV7-2; 9 bases fit TRBD2. Trimming at V came to 6 bases and at J to 7 bases, leaving 7 bases not matched to a gene. The CDR3 is 14 amino acids. Germline loops: CDR1 SGHTA, CDR2 FQGNSA. The CDR3 region is CASSFGTSRNEQFF. The CDR3 coding sequence is TGTGCCAGCAGTTTCGGGACTAGCAGGAATGAGCAGTTCTTC.

This clonotype was detected ten times or more. The chain joins TRBV7-9 to TRBJ2-7, with D perhaps matching TRBD2 (5 bases). The V end was cut by 5 bases, the J end by 3 bases, with 8 bases between. Germline V gene data show CDR1 as SEHNR and CDR2 as FQNEAQ (reference sequence). The CDR3 runs 12 residues. CDR3 loop: CASSGGSYEQYF. CDR3 bases: TGTGCCAGCAGCGGAGGCAGCTACGAGCAGTACTTC.

This chain links TRBV7-8 with TRBJ2-3; 8 nucleotides line up with TRBD2. Germline CDR1 SGHVS, CDR2 FQNEAQ. With 5 bases clipped from V and 2 bases from J, the junction kept 3 bases outside the gene matches. The CDR3 length is 14 residues. CDR3 residues: CASSRGGNTDTQYF. The CDR3 bases are TGTGCCAGCAGCCGGGGGGGAAACACAGATACGCAGTATTTT. Together with reference TRBV7-8 and TRBJ2-3, the CDR3 gives the full variable domain: GAGVSQSPRYKVAKRGQDVALRCDPISGHVSLFWYQQALGQGPEFLTYFQNEAQLDKSGLPSDRFFAERPEGSVSTLKIQRTQQEDSAVYLCASSRGGNTDTQYFGPGTRLTVL.

This clonotype appeared many times. The V call is TRBV6-5, the J call TRBJ2-7, with D tentatively TRBD1 (5 bases). Germline-derived CDR1 and CDR2 are MNHEY and SVGAGI. The length of the CDR3 is 11 residues. Trimming shortened V by 7 bases and J by 4 bases, and 8 bases separated the two germline ends. The CDR3 coding sequence is TGTGCCAGCACCGACAGATACGAGCAGTACTTC. Protein: CASTDRYEQYF.

This clonotype was detected only a few times. This CDR3 is CSARVSRGSFSNQPQHF. CDR3 in DNA: TGCAGTGCTAGAGTCTCCAGGGGCTCATTTAGCAATCAGCCCCAGCATTTT. The chain joins TRBV20-1 to TRBJ1-5; perhaps TRBD1 as D (6 bases). Germline V gene data show CDR1 as DFQATT and CDR2 as SNEGSKA (reference sequence). V dropped 1 base and J dropped 0 bases, with 16 bases sitting between them. The CDR3 extends over 17 amino acids.

This clonotype was recorded many times. This rearrangement joins TRBV24-1 to TRBJ2-1, with 8 bases lining up with TRBD2. CDR1 is KGHDR and CDR2 is SFDVKD in the germline V gene. The CDR3 runs to 17 residues. The ends lost 3 bases at V and 5 bases at J; junction bases unmatched: 11. The CDR3 here is CATSDPRGAGRDNEQFF. For the CDR3, the DNA is TGTGCCACCAGTGATCCCCGGGGAGCCGGGAGGGACAATGAGCAGTTCTTC.

V is TRBV29-1 and J is TRBJ2-1; D gene unclear. Trimming cost V 0 bases and J 3 bases, with 9 bases left between them. There are 14 residues in the CDR3. In germline, CDR1 is SQVTM, CDR2 ANQGSEA. The CDR3 sequence: CSVEERYRYNEQFF. The DNA for the CDR3 is TGCAGCGTTGAAGAGCGGTACCGCTACAATGAGCAGTTCTTC.

This clonotype appeared many times. The CDR3 nucleotides read TGTGCCAGCAGTTTCCGTAGCGGGACGTCAGATACGCAGTATTTT. Translating gives CASSFRSGTSDTQYF. The genes are TRBV12-3 or TRBV12-4 and TRBJ2-3; TRBD2 aligns across 8 bases. The trim removed 3 bases at V and 4 bases at J, leaving 6 bases unmatched. The CDR3 totals 15 residues.

This clonotype came up once. The J gene is TRBJ2-2, the V gene TRBV11-2; D gene unclear. The V and J ends lost 4 bases and 6 bases respectively, with 9 bases between them. Germline V gene sequence: CDR1 SGHAT, CDR2 FQNNGV. CDR3 length equals 13 residues. The chain's CDR3 is CASSSHFSGELFF. The CDR3 DNA follows: TGTGCCAGCAGCTCCCACTTTTCCGGGGAGCTGTTTTTT. The variable domain in full, completed from reference TRBV11-2 and TRBJ2-2, reads EAGVAQSPRYKIIEKRQSVAFWCNPISGHATLYWYQQILGQGPKLLIQFQNNGVVDDSQLPKDRFSAERLKGVDSTLKIQPAKLEDSAVYLCASSSHFSGELFFGEGSRLTVL.

In this sample, this clonotype turned up a few times. J is TRBJ1-6 and V is TRBV5-1; TRBD1 is a possible D gene (6 bases). Looked up from germline, CDR1 is SGHRS and CDR2 is YFSETQ. The CDR3 sequence is 14 residues long. Trimming pared 5 bases from V and 4 bases from J, leaving 10 bases between. CDR3 region: CASSQDSYNSPLHF. CDR3 DNA: TGCGCCAGCAGTCAGGACAGTTATAATTCACCCCTCCACTTT.

J is TRBJ2-7 and V is TRBV6-2 or TRBV6-3; D not resolved. The germline CDR1 and CDR2 sequences are MNHEY and SVGEGT. The CDR3 sequence is 12 residues long. The V and J ends lost 6 bases and 1 base respectively, with 7 bases between them. Here the CDR3 reads CASRTSSYEQYF. The CDR3, as DNA: TGTGCCAGCAGGACGAGTTCCTACGAGCAGTACTTC.

V and J are TRBV7-2 and TRBJ2-1; 8 bases fit TRBD2. Germline CDR1 and CDR2: SGHTA and FQGNSA. The CDR3 is made up of 15 amino acids. The junction had 2 bases not matched to a gene; V was cut back by 2 bases and J by 2 bases. DNA of the CDR3: TGTGCCAGCAGCTTATATAGCGGGACCTACAATGAGCAGTTCTTC. Amino acid sequence: CASSLYSGTYNEQFF.

This clonotype occurred many times. CDR3 nucleotide sequence: TGTGCCAGCAGCTTAGCCCATTCCGGACTAGCGGGAGGACAAGATACGCAGTATTTT. Protein sequence: CASSLAHSGLAGGQDTQYF. The chain recombines TRBV7-2 with TRBJ2-3, with 14 bases fitting TRBD2. CDR1 SGHTA and CDR2 FQGNSA come from the germline V gene. The CDR3 is made up of 19 amino acids. V lost 0 bases, J lost 5 bases, and 10 bases stayed unmatched.

The CDR3 DNA follows: TGTGCCAGCAGCCCACTTCCGGGACAGGGCTACCTCCACTTT. Translation gives CASSPLPGQGYLHF. This chain links TRBV4-2 with TRBJ1-6; 9 bases line up with TRBD1. The germline CDR1 and CDR2 sequences are LGHNA and YNFKEQ. The CDR3 is 14 residues long. V shed 4 bases, J shed 15 bases, and the junction held 10 bases outside the gene matches.

The CDR3 coding sequence is TGTGCCAGCAGCATGGACAGGGAGGGCAACACAGATACGCAGTATTTT. It translates to CASSMDREGNTDTQYF. The chain employs TRBV6-5 and TRBJ2-3; D may be TRBD1 (8 bases). With 6 bases removed from V and 2 bases from J, the gap between germline ends came to 18 bases. There are 16 residues in the CDR3. Germline V lookup: CDR1 MNHEY, CDR2 SVGAGI.

The V and J genes are TRBV30 and TRBJ2-7, with 8 bases identical to TRBD1. CDR1 is GTSNPN, CDR2 SVGIG, per germline (reference sequence). The CDR3 is made up of 14 amino acids. V trimming: 3 bases; J trimming: 6 bases; junction bases outside the gene matches: 10. The CDR3 protein is CAWRERTGWSEQYF. Here the CDR3 DNA reads TGTGCCTGGAGGGAGAGGACAGGGTGGAGCGAGCAGTACTTC.

This clonotype has only a few counts. V and J are TRBV28 and TRBJ2-4; 7 bases are a match to TRBD2. The CDR3 spans 11 residues. V lost 7 bases to trimming and J lost 13 bases; unmatched junction nucleotides: 7. In germline, CDR1 is MDHEN, CDR2 SYDVKM. The CDR3 reads CASIRGDTQYF. The CDR3 DNA is TGTGCCAGCATCCGGGGGGATACACAGTACTTC.

The chain is built from TRBV18 and TRBJ2-7; D may be TRBD1 (6 bases). The CDR3 contains 14 residues. Deletions cut 6 bases from V and 6 bases from J, with 18 bases between. CDR1 is KGHSH, CDR2 LQKENI, per germline. CDR3 bases: TGTGCCAGCTCGCCTAGGACAGCCCCGGCCGAGCAGTACTTC. Translation gives CASSPRTAPAEQYF.

This clonotype was detected only a few times. CDR3 bases: TGTGCCAGCAGTTACGTTTGGGCGGGGAGGGCCCCAGATACGCAGTATTTT. Translating gives CASSYVWAGRAPDTQYF. The chain employs TRBV6-5 and TRBJ2-3; 7 nucleotides align to TRBD2. CDR3 length equals 17 residues. CDR1 is MNHEY, CDR2 SVGAGI, per germline. The trim removed 2 bases at V and 4 bases at J, leaving 12 bases unmatched.

This clonotype was found many times. J is TRBJ1-5 and V is TRBV11-2; TRBD1 might be the D (6 bases). The CDR3 loop spans 14 amino acids. Trimming pared 0 bases from V and 7 bases from J, leaving 10 bases between. Per the germline V gene, CDR1 is SGHAT and CDR2 is FQNNGV. The chain's CDR3 is CASSLDQGRQPQHF. CDR3 coding DNA: TGTGCCAGCAGCTTAGATCAGGGGAGGCAGCCCCAGCATTTT. Full variable domain (outside the CDR3, taken from reference TRBV11-2 and TRBJ1-5): EAGVAQSPRYKIIEKRQSVAFWCNPISGHATLYWYQQILGQGPKLLIQFQNNGVVDDSQLPKDRFSAERLKGVDSTLKIQPAKLEDSAVYLCASSLDQGRQPQHFGDGTRLSIL.

Worth noting for this clonotype: The junction departs from germline at one end; a sequencing error may be responsible. This chain joins TRBV5-1 and TRBJ2-1; D may correspond to TRBD1 or TRBD2 (5 bases each). Germline V gene lookup returns CDR1 SGHRS and CDR2 YFSETQ. CDR3 length equals 15 residues. CDR3 amino acids: CASSLGPDAYGEQFF. CDR3 DNA: TGCGCCAGCAGTTTGGGACCGGACGCCTATGGTGAGCAGTTCTTC. The full variable domain, completed using reference TRBV5-1 and TRBJ2-1, is KAGVTQTPRYLIKTRGQQVTLSCSPISGHRSVSWYQQTPGQGLQFLFEYFSETQRNKGNFPGRFSGRQFSNSRSEMNVSTLELGDSALYLCASSLGPDAYGEQFFGPGTRLTVL.